The entry below describes one TCR beta chain. The target antigen is unknown. The data were taken from a study of T cell responses to AZD1222 COVID-19 vaccine. Repertoires were generated with immunoSEQ multiplex PCR, while TCRdb's copy carries only in-frame clones and drops some. The table includes about 150,000 clones, 94% detected once. This CDR3 is built from 14 residues. V was cut by 4 bases and J by 5 bases, with 14 bases left in between. In germline, CDR1 is GTSNPN, CDR2 SVGIG (reference sequence). General observations from the study: Repertoire collection took place solely once the T cell response had peaked. Spike-specific TCR depth and breadth grew after two AZD1222 doses.

Sequenced material: peripheral blood, taken on day 0 of AZD1222 vaccination. The chain has TRBV30 and TRBJ2-2; no clear D gene. This clonotype originated in an adult in good health. The CDR3 is CAWNRAGLTGELFF. The CDR3 DNA reads TGTGCCTGGAATAGGGCAGGCCTAACCGGGGAGCTGTTTTTT.